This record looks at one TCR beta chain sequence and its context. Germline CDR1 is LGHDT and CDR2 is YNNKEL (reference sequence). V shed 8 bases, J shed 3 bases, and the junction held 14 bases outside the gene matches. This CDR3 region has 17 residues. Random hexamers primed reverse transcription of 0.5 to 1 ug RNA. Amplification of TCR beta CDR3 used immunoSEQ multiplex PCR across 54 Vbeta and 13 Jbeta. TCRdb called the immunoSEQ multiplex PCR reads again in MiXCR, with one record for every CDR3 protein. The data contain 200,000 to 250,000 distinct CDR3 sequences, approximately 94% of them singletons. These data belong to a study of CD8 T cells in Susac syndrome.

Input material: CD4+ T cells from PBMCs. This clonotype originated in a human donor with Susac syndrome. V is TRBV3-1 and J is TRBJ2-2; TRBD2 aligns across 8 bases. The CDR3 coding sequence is TGTGCCAGCGACCCTATTGGGCGGGGGGCCGACACCGGGGAGCTGTTTTTT. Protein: CASDPIGRGADTGELFF.